A single T cell receptor (beta chain) is shown here with its context. This specimen belongs to a study of blood T cell repertoires in COVID-19. Overall study context: The United States, Italy and Spain provided the acute and convalescent COVID-19 samples.

Clones were sequenced by immunoSEQ multiplex PCR, and TCRdb holds only the in-frame ones, with some missing. The sample holds about 120,000 clones, around 91% seen once. The CDR3 runs 16 residues. Germline CDR1 reads SGHTA; CDR2 reads FQGNSA. Germline trimming cut 1 base from V and 5 bases from J; bases unmatched to any gene: 2. What was sequenced was peripheral blood. The gene calls are TRBV7-2 and TRBJ2-2; 12 bases fit TRBD2. The TCR sequence derives from a man between 65 and 85 years old with active or convalescent COVID-19. In DNA form, the CDR3 reads TGTGCCAGCAGCTTAGTACTAGCGGGAGGAACCGGGGAGCTGTTTTTT. Residues: CASSLVLAGGTGELFF.